The clone carrying this T cell receptor (beta chain) occurred a few times. The CDR3 covers 13 residues. Between the trimmed V and J ends, which lost 4 bases and 7 bases, there was a span of 13 bases. Germline values: CDR1 LGHDT, CDR2 YNNKEL (reference sequence). This sample is part of a study of T cells in Graves' hyperthyroidism and ophthalmopathy. The TCR beta CDR3 regions underwent amplification using RNA transcripts as the source. An initial round of RT-PCR targeting the TCR CDR3 relied on the HTBI primer set. TCRdb reanalysed the multiplex PCR reads using MiXCR and keeps one entry per CDR3 protein. The sample holds approximately 430,000 distinct CDR3 sequences, under 15% seen once.

Sequenced: blood. The TCR sequence derives from a man younger than 30 with Graves' ophthalmopathy. V usage is TRBV3-1 and J usage is TRBJ1-1; TRBD1 is a possible D gene (6 bases). Here the CDR3 reads CASSRTWTDEAFF. The CDR3 DNA reads TGTGCCAGCAGCCGAACTTGGACAGATGAAGCTTTCTTT.